The 17 T cell receptor beta chains below come from one sample, sequenced in a study of shared clonotypes between healthy human individuals. TCRdb's copy holds only in-frame clones and misses some; the assay was immunoSEQ multiplex PCR. The sample shows about 2.1 million clones, around 95% of them seen only once. CD45RO-negative cells were positively selected for CCR7, leaving out terminally differentiated effector memory CD45RA+ cells. Sequenced sample: naive CD8+ T cells from PBMCs. These receptors originate from a young man in good health. Some clones in this sample may be carry-over from other donors' samples.

About this clone itself: This sample includes further DNA sequences coding for the same CDR3. This chain connects TRBV7-9 to TRBJ2-1, with D maybe TRBD1 (5 bases). CDR1 SEHNR and CDR2 FQNEAQ come from the germline V gene (reference sequence). Between the trimmed V and J ends, which lost 5 bases and 10 bases, there was a span of 12 bases. CDR3 size: 12 residues. The CDR3 loop is CASSPGLVEQFF. DNA of the CDR3: TGTGCCAGCAGCCCAGGGTTAGTAGAGCAGTTCTTC.

V gene TRBV29-1 combines with J gene TRBJ2-7; D call uncertain. V was trimmed by 6 bases and J by 1 base, leaving 13 bases between them. The length of the CDR3 is 13 residues. Germline CDR1 is SQVTM and CDR2 is ANQGSEA. CDR3: CSVHDGRSYEQYF. The CDR3 DNA sequence: TGCAGCGTCCACGACGGAAGATCCTACGAGCAGTACTTC.

As regards this clone: The same CDR3 arises from other DNA sequences in this sample as well. The chain couples TRBV4-1 to TRBJ2-7; D ambiguous. Germline loops: CDR1 MGHRA, CDR2 YSYEKL. Trimming shortened V by 0 bases and J by 4 bases, and 10 bases separated the two germline ends. The CDR3 spans 14 residues. The CDR3 spells CASSQDGRSYEQYF. The CDR3, as DNA: TGCGCCAGCAGCCAAGATGGAAGGAGTTACGAGCAGTACTTC.

This rearrangement joins TRBV6-1 to TRBJ2-7; 8 bases map to TRBD1. The CDR3 has 16 amino acids. Germline assignment: CDR1 MNHNS and CDR2 SASEGT. Trimming at V came to 1 base and at J to 0 bases, leaving 5 bases not matched to a gene. The CDR3 DNA follows: TGTGCCAGCAGTGAAGTGAGGACAGGGACCTCCTACGAGCAGTACTTC. Amino acids: CASSEVRTGTSYEQYF.

V is TRBV27 and J is TRBJ2-5; the D gene is possibly TRBD2 (5 bases). Deletions cut 5 bases from V and 3 bases from J, with 16 bases between. Germline-derived CDR1 and CDR2 are MNHEY and SMNVEV (reference sequence). There are 15 residues in the CDR3. CDR3 sequence reads: CASSTFLGIKETQYF. Written as DNA, the CDR3 is TGTGCCAGCAGTACATTCCTCGGGATAAAAGAGACCCAGTACTTC.

The V call is TRBV27, the J call TRBJ1-4, with D unclear. The germline V gene encodes CDR1 MNHEY and CDR2 SMNVEV (reference sequence). V was cut by 6 bases and J by 7 bases, with 15 bases left in between. The CDR3 extends over 14 amino acids. CDR3: CASSIRLGFEKLFF. The CDR3 bases are TGTGCCAGCAGCATCCGCCTTGGTTTTGAAAAACTGTTTTTT.

The J gene is TRBJ1-5, the V gene TRBV11-2; 9 bases match TRBD1. With 2 bases clipped from V and 2 bases from J, the junction kept 4 bases outside the gene matches. Per the germline V gene, CDR1 is SGHAT and CDR2 is FQNNGV. The CDR3 length is 16 residues. CDR3 region: CASSLRGQGGNQPQHF. The CDR3 bases are TGTGCCAGCAGCTTAAGGGGACAGGGCGGCAATCAGCCCCAGCATTTT.

Of note for this clone: Different DNA sequences within this sample yield the same CDR3. The rearrangement uses TRBV2 and TRBJ2-7; 8 bases are shared with TRBD1. The germline gives CDR1 SNHLY, CDR2 FYNNEI. CDR3 size: 14 residues. Trimming at V came to 3 bases and at J to 1 base, leaving 2 bases not matched to a gene. CDR3 sequence reads: CASSEGTGSYEQYF. The CDR3, as DNA: TGTGCCAGCAGTGAGGGGACAGGATCCTACGAGCAGTACTTC.

This clone has a handful of counts. The rearrangement links TRBV19 to TRBJ1-1, with a possible D match to TRBD1 (6 bases). The germline V gene has CDR1 LNHDA and CDR2 SQIVND (reference sequence). The CDR3 spans 13 residues. Trimming removed 10 bases at V and 0 bases at J, with 12 bases between. Here the CDR3 DNA reads TGTGCCACTTCGGGACATCTGAACACTGAAGCTTTCTTT. Protein product: CATSGHLNTEAFF.

In its sample, this clone was seen once. V usage is TRBV7-2 and J usage is TRBJ2-5; 13 bases line up with TRBD2. The CDR3 sequence is 16 residues long. Per germline, CDR1 SGHTA and CDR2 FQGNSA. With 5 bases clipped from V and 4 bases from J, the junction kept 7 bases outside the gene matches. The CDR3 DNA follows: TGTGCCAGCAGCGCCCCACTAGCGGGAGGGGGAGAGACCCAGTACTTC. Amino acid sequence: CASSAPLAGGGETQYF. Combining the CDR3 with reference TRBV7-2 and TRBJ2-5 gives the whole variable domain GAGVSQSPSNKVTEKGKDVELRCDPISGHTALYWYRQSLGQGLEFLIYFQGNSAPDKSGLPSDRFSAERTGGSVSTLTIQRTQQEDSAVYLCASSAPLAGGGETQYFGPGTRLLVL.

The chain couples TRBV5-6 to TRBJ2-7; the match to TRBD1 covers 8 bases. This CDR3 has 16 amino acids. J lost 4 bases, V lost 0 bases, and 9 bases had no gene match. The germline gives CDR1 SGHDT, CDR2 YYEEEE. CDR3 coding DNA: TGTGCCAGCAGCTTGGCCTTGGCAGGGGGCTTATACGAGCAGTACTTC. This gives the protein CASSLALAGGLYEQYF.

Only a few counts were recorded for this clone. The chain is built from TRBV7-9 and TRBJ1-2; D remains unclear. V lost 4 bases to trimming and J lost 4 bases, with 10 bases between them. The CDR3 contains 13 residues. Germline V gives CDR1 SEHNR, CDR2 FQNEAQ (reference sequence). For the CDR3, the DNA is TGTGCCAGCAGCTCCCCAATCGTCTATGGCTACACCTTC. It translates to CASSSPIVYGYTF.

The V and J genes are TRBV13 and TRBJ1-1; D remains unclear. CDR3 length: 15 residues. V lost 4 bases, J lost 6 bases, and 18 bases lay in between. Looked up from germline, CDR1 is PRHDT and CDR2 is FYEKMQ (reference sequence). CDR3 DNA: TGTGCCAGCAGCTACGGAAGCGCAGCGTACCCTGAAGCTTTCTTT. This translates into CASSYGSAAYPEAFF. Looking up the rest from reference TRBV13 and TRBJ1-1 gives the full variable domain: AAGVIQSPRHLIKEKRETATLKCYPIPRHDTVYWYQQGPGQDPQFLISFYEKMQSDKGSIPDRFSAQQFSDYHSELNMSSLELGDSALYFCASSYGSAAYPEAFFGQGTRLTVV.

The chain links TRBV9 to TRBJ2-7, with 8 bases aligning to TRBD1. The CDR3 is 14 amino acids. V dropped 5 bases and J dropped 3; count of bases not matched to a gene: 7. Germline V gene lookup returns CDR1 SGDLS and CDR2 YYNGEE. Here the CDR3 reads CASSRGDRSYEQYF. The CDR3 coding sequence is TGTGCCAGCAGTAGGGGGGACAGGAGCTACGAGCAGTACTTC.

Points on this clone: The junction departs from the called germline gene at one end, perhaps through a read error. V gene TRBV7-9 combines with J gene TRBJ2-1; perhaps TRBD1 as D (5 bases). Germline CDR1 reads SEHNR; CDR2 reads FQNEAQ (reference sequence). The CDR3 extends over 10 amino acids. This CDR3 reads CAINEAGWIF. In DNA form, the CDR3 reads TGTGCCATTAACGAGGCAGGGTGGATCTTC.

The chain uses TRBV2 and TRBJ2-7; 10 bases match TRBD1. The CDR3 extends over 14 amino acids. The germline CDR1 and CDR2 sequences are SNHLY and FYNNEI. V lost 6 bases, J lost 5 bases, and 7 bases stayed unmatched. Here the CDR3 DNA reads TGTGCCAGCAGACCCGGGACAGGGGATAACGAGCAGTACTTC. Protein: CASRPGTGDNEQYF.

This chain joins TRBV2 and TRBJ1-2; D is unresolved. Germline CDR1 reads SNHLY; CDR2 reads FYNNEI. CDR3 length: 12 amino acids. The V gene lost 1 base and the J gene lost 8 bases, with 8 bases spanning the gap. CDR3 in amino acids: CASSEVGLGYTF. DNA of the CDR3: TGTGCCAGCAGTGAAGTCGGGCTAGGCTACACCTTC.